The clone carrying this T cell receptor beta chain appeared many times. This sample stems from a study of T-cell reconstitution after alpha-beta-depleted transplantation in children. Unique molecular identifiers featured in how the TCRbeta library was prepared. MiXCR, applied by TCRdb to the PCR reads, yields one record per CDR3 protein. The sample contains 420,000 or so distinct CDR3 sequences, approximately 10% of which appear only once. The trim removed 3 bases at V and 14 bases at J, leaving 0 bases unmatched. This CDR3 has 11 amino acids. The V gene's germline CDR1 is MNHNS and CDR2 SASEGT. The material sequenced was PBMCs from the stem cell graft donor, taken from the stem cell graft. J is TRBJ2-1 and V is TRBV6-1, with 11 bases matching TRBD2. The TCR sequence derives from a human donor who donated a stem cell graft to a child with acute myeloid leukemia. The CDR3 protein is CASSEGLAEFF. DNA for the CDR3: TGTGCCAGCAGTGAGGGACTAGCGGAGTTCTTC.